Shown below are 17 T cell receptor beta chains from a single sample sequenced in a study of blood T cell repertoires in COVID-19. TCRdb's copy holds only in-frame clones and misses some; the assay was immunoSEQ multiplex PCR. This table has nearly 400,000 clones, just under 90% appearing once. The sample comprised PBMCs or T cells enriched from blood (not recorded which). Source of these receptors: a woman in her thirties who had recovered from COVID-19.

This clone was seen a single time. The chain combines TRBV19 with TRBJ1-1; D is undetermined. The CDR3 runs 13 residues. Trimming pared 7 bases from V and 3 bases from J, leaving 12 bases between. The V gene's germline CDR1 is LNHDA and CDR2 SQIVND (reference sequence). The CDR3: CASNGDDDTEAFF. CDR3 bases: TGTGCCAGTAACGGTGATGATGACACTGAAGCTTTCTTT.

This clone has just a few counts. The gene calls are TRBV2 and TRBJ1-2; 10 bases are a match to TRBD1. Germline V gene sequence: CDR1 SNHLY, CDR2 FYNNEI. The CDR3 totals 14 residues. The junction had 11 bases not matched to a gene; V was cut back by 9 bases and J by 7 bases. CDR3 region: CASDRQGAKLGYTF. CDR3 bases: TGTGCCAGTGACCGACAGGGGGCGAAGCTTGGCTACACCTTC. The whole variable domain, remainder taken from reference TRBV2 and TRBJ1-2, is EPEVTQTPSHQVTQMGQEVILRCVPISNHLYFYWYRQILGQKVEFLVSFYNNEISEKSEIFDDQFSVERPDGSNFTLKIRSTKLEDSAMYFCASDRQGAKLGYTFGSGTRLTVV.

V gene TRBV6-2 or TRBV6-3 combines with J gene TRBJ1-5; D is possibly TRBD1 (5 bases). The CDR3 contains 13 residues. Germline V gene lookup returns CDR1 MNHEY and CDR2 SVGEGT. Trimming shortened V by 5 bases and J by 5 bases, and 10 bases separated the two germline ends. CDR3 protein: CASSRDFYQPQHF. CDR3 bases: TGTGCCAGCAGTCGGGACTTCTATCAGCCCCAGCATTTT.

The V call is TRBV12-3 or TRBV12-4, the J call TRBJ1-2; no clear D. V lost 6 bases, J lost 0 bases, and 8 bases lay in between. The CDR3 runs to 13 residues. DNA of the CDR3: TGTGCCAGCAGCCACGGTTCTAACTATGGCTACACCTTC. This encodes CASSHGSNYGYTF.

J is TRBJ1-2 and V is TRBV7-9, with 7 bases fitting TRBD1. J lost 1 base, V lost 5 bases, and 4 bases had no gene match. This CDR3 region has 14 residues. The germline V gene has CDR1 SEHNR and CDR2 FQNEAQ (reference sequence). CDR3 DNA sequence: TGTGCCAGCAGCAAGGGACAGAATAACTATGGCTACACCTTC. Its protein product is CASSKGQNNYGYTF.

The rearrangement uses TRBV10-3 and TRBJ2-2; no clear D gene. The germline V and J ends were trimmed by 3 bases and 1 base, with 3 bases remaining between them. The CDR3 loop spans 13 amino acids. CDR1 and CDR2 from the germline V gene are ENHRY and SYGVKD. The CDR3 DNA reads TGTGCCATCAGTGACCTGAACACCGGGGAGCTGTTTTTT. This sequence encodes CAISDLNTGELFF.

The chain has TRBV20-1 and TRBJ1-1; the match to TRBD1 covers 7 bases. Germline CDR1 and CDR2: DFQATT and SNEGSKA (reference sequence). The CDR3 runs 11 residues. The junction had 7 bases not matched to a gene; V was cut back by 6 bases and J by 9 bases. The CDR3 region has the DNA TGCAGTGCCAGGGGGACCGCGCAAGCTTTCTTT. This encodes CSARGTAQAFF.

The sample holds one count of this clone. The chain recombines TRBV5-1 with TRBJ1-1, with a possible D match to TRBD1 (5 bases). The CDR3 length is 15 residues. V lost 4 bases, J lost 5 bases, and 18 bases lay in between. The V gene's germline CDR1 is SGHRS and CDR2 YFSETQ. For the CDR3, the DNA is TGCGCCAGCAGCCAAGTTTCTGGGACTTGGACTGAAGCTTTCTTT. Amino acid sequence: CASSQVSGTWTEAFF.

This rearrangement joins TRBV5-1 to TRBJ1-1; D is undetermined. Germline V gene data show CDR1 as SGHRS and CDR2 as YFSETQ. CDR3 size: 13 residues. The V end lost 3 bases, the J end lost 2 bases, and 8 bases lay between the germline ends. The CDR3 nucleotides read TGCGCCAGCAGCTCGAGAGGAAACACTGAAGCTTTCTTT. This translates into CASSSRGNTEAFF.

V gene TRBV19 combines with J gene TRBJ1-2; 7 bases match TRBD1. The CDR3 runs to 17 residues. The V and J ends lost 5 bases and 3 bases, in that order; junction bases with no gene match: 15. Looked up from germline, CDR1 is LNHDA and CDR2 is SQIVND (reference sequence). CDR3 DNA sequence: TGTGCCAGTAGTCCCTTCCGACAGGGTTCAAGGGACTATGGCTACACCTTC. Its translation: CASSPFRQGSRDYGYTF.

The chain uses TRBV12-3 or TRBV12-4 and TRBJ2-3, with D hard to call. This CDR3 comprises 12 residues. The V end was cut by 2 bases, the J end by 8 bases, with 8 bases between. Written as DNA, the CDR3 is TGTGCCAGCAGTTTAAAAGAGATTACGCAGTATTTT. Protein: CASSLKEITQYF.

The chain recombines TRBV30 with TRBJ2-3; 8 bases line up with TRBD1. Germline V gene data show CDR1 as GTSNPN and CDR2 as SVGIG (reference sequence). The junction had 23 bases not matched to a gene; V was cut back by 3 bases and J by 0 bases. The CDR3 contains 21 residues. CDR3 in DNA: TGTGCCTGGAGAATGAGCTACCTCAGGGGGCAGATCAGTGTGAGCACAGATACGCAGTATTTT. Amino acid sequence: CAWRMSYLRGQISVSTDTQYF.

This CDR3 reads CASTSLSRAVVTDTQYF. CDR3 in DNA: TGTGCCAGCACCTCCCTGTCCAGGGCGGTGGTCACAGATACGCAGTATTTT. The chain couples TRBV5-6 to TRBJ2-3, with D possibly TRBD1 on 5 matching bases. In germline, CDR1 is SGHDT, CDR2 YYEEEE. CDR3 length: 17 amino acids. Trimming left V 6 bases short and J 2 bases short, with 22 bases between.

V is TRBV7-6 and J is TRBJ1-6, with D unresolved. The V gene's germline CDR1 is SGHVS and CDR2 FNYEAQ. With 4 bases removed from V and 8 bases from J, the gap between germline ends came to 6 bases. CDR3 length equals 12 residues. The CDR3 nucleotides are TGTGCCAGCAGCTCCCAGGATTCACCCCTCCACTTT. As protein: CASSSQDSPLHF.

This rearrangement joins TRBV18 to TRBJ1-4; tentative D call: TRBD1 (6 bases). The V gene's germline CDR1 is KGHSH and CDR2 LQKENI. The CDR3 totals 15 residues. V lost 0 bases, J lost 6 bases, and 11 bases lay in between. CDR3 DNA: TGTGCCAGCTCACCACCGGCCAGGGGTTATGAAAAACTGTTTTTT. Translation gives CASSPPARGYEKLFF. Full variable domain (remainder filled in from reference TRBV18 and TRBJ1-4): NAGVMQNPRHLVRRRGQEARLRCSPMKGHSHVYWYRQLPEEGLKFMVYLQKENIIDESGMPKERFSAEFPKEGPSILRIQQVVRGDSAAYFCASSPPARGYEKLFFGSGTQLSVL.

The rearrangement links TRBV7-8 to TRBJ1-1; D call uncertain. CDR3 length: 16 residues. Trimming took off 2 bases at V and 3 bases at J, with 16 bases between the two ends. Germline loops: CDR1 SGHVS, CDR2 FQNEAQ. CDR3: CASSLNQLGWDTEAFF. The CDR3 region has the DNA TGTGCCAGCAGCTTAAATCAACTGGGCTGGGACACTGAAGCTTTCTTT.

This chain joins TRBV24-1 and TRBJ2-1; D gene uncertain. The length of the CDR3 is 12 residues. Germline V lookup: CDR1 KGHDR, CDR2 SFDVKD. Between the trimmed V and J ends, which lost 0 bases and 12 bases, there was a span of 8 bases. The CDR3 loop reads CATSDLSRVQFF. For the CDR3, the DNA is TGTGCCACCAGTGATTTGAGTAGAGTGCAGTTCTTC.